The subject of this entry is one TCR beta chain. This entry is derived from a study of blood T cell repertoires in COVID-19. As for the study in general: Sample material is recorded as cDNA or gDNA derived from T cells, B-cell-depleted T cells, or PBMCs.

The method was immunoSEQ multiplex PCR; TCRdb's version includes in-frame clones alone and lacks a portion of them. The table includes 150,000 to 200,000 clones, roughly 93% detected once. Seattle patients were enrolled while actively infected and followed longitudinally. V was shortened by 9 bases and J by 1 base, with 16 bases between the two germline ends. Per the germline V gene, CDR1 is SGHNT and CDR2 is YYREEE (reference sequence). The CDR3 totals 14 residues. This chain joins TRBV5-4 and TRBJ1-1; D remains ambiguous. The TCR sequence derives from a woman aged 60-75 years with COVID-19, enrolled during active disease. The sample was peripheral blood. CDR3 in amino acids: CAIQRPAGNTEAFF. The CDR3 DNA is TGTGCCATACAGAGACCTGCTGGGAACACTGAAGCTTTCTTT.